Shown below are 29 T cell receptor beta chains from a single sample sequenced in a study of T cells in Graves' hyperthyroidism and ophthalmopathy. The CDR3 regions of TCR beta were amplified from RNA transcripts. In the first-round RT-PCR of the TCR CDR3, the HTBI primer set was used. MiXCR was run by TCRdb on the multiplex PCR reads, yielding one entry per CDR3 protein. The sample consists of 550,000 to 600,000 distinct CDR3 sequences, 13% to 15% of them appearing once. Material for sequencing was blood. These receptors were taken from a young woman with Graves' ophthalmopathy.

This clonotype came up many times. V and J are TRBV11-2 and TRBJ1-2, with D maybe TRBD1 (6 bases). Germline V lookup: CDR1 SGHAT, CDR2 FQNNGV. V shed 2 bases and J shed 7 bases, with 11 bases lying between them. CDR3 length: 13 amino acids. CDR3 DNA sequence: TGTGCCAGCAGCTTACTCAAACAGGGTGGCTACACCTTC. Encoded protein: CASSLLKQGGYTF.

This clonotype was counted at least ten times. The rearrangement joins TRBV5-8 to TRBJ1-1; the match to TRBD1 covers 8 bases. This CDR3 has 15 amino acids. From germline, CDR1 is SGHTS and CDR2 YDEGEE. V dropped 2 bases and J dropped 7; count of bases not matched to a gene: 10. The CDR3 region is CASSLRVGTGGEAFF. Written as DNA, the CDR3 is TGTGCCAGCAGCTTAAGAGTAGGAACAGGGGGTGAAGCTTTCTTT.

The V call is TRBV19, the J call TRBJ1-5; 9 bases align to TRBD1. CDR3 size: 16 residues. Per the germline V gene, CDR1 is LNHDA and CDR2 is SQIVND (reference sequence). The trim removed 7 bases at V and 2 bases at J, leaving 9 bases unmatched. CDR3 amino acids: CASTTGGGWGNQPQHF. DNA for the CDR3: TGTGCCAGTACTACAGGGGGCGGATGGGGCAATCAGCCCCAGCATTTT.

This clonotype was counted at least ten times. J is TRBJ2-1 and V is TRBV29-1; D uncertain. Germline CDR1 reads SQVTM; CDR2 reads ANQGSEA. The V and J ends lost 3 bases and 4 bases respectively, with 4 bases between them. This CDR3 region has 11 residues. As DNA, the CDR3 is TGCAGCGTTGACAGGTACAATGAGCAGTTCTTC. It encodes CSVDRYNEQFF.

This clonotype was seen at least ten times. This chain joins TRBV28 and TRBJ2-7; weak D call: TRBD2 (5 bases). From germline, CDR1 is MDHEN and CDR2 SYDVKM. Trimming shortened V by 3 bases and J by 0 bases, and 12 bases separated the two germline ends. CDR3 size: 15 residues. In DNA, the CDR3 is TGTGCCAGCAGTTTTATTGGGGAGCTCTCCTACGAGCAGTACTTC. Residues: CASSFIGELSYEQYF.

This clonotype was counted at least ten times. The rearrangement uses TRBV29-1 and TRBJ2-5; possibly TRBD2 for D (6 bases). Trimming stripped 4 bases from V and 5 bases from J, with 11 bases between. Per the germline V gene, CDR1 is SQVTM and CDR2 is ANQGSEA. The CDR3 runs to 12 residues. The CDR3 sequence: CSVGSGSETQYF. CDR3 nucleotides: TGCAGCGTTGGGAGCGGGTCGGAGACCCAGTACTTC.

The gene calls are TRBV7-3 and TRBJ2-7, with TRBD2 matching 9 bases. The V gene's germline CDR1 is SGHTA and CDR2 FQGTGA. The J segment lost 4 bases and the V segment lost 5 bases, leaving 9 bases of the junction unmatched. This CDR3 is built from 15 residues. The CDR3 protein is CASSPQETSGYEQYF. CDR3 DNA: TGTGCCAGCAGCCCACAAGAGACTAGCGGTTACGAGCAGTACTTC. Full variable domain (remainder filled in from reference TRBV7-3 and TRBJ2-7): GAGVSQTPSNKVTEKGKYVELRCDPISGHTALYWYRQSLGQGPEFLIYFQGTGAADDSGLPNDRFFAVRPEGSVSTLKIQRTERGDSAVYLCASSPQETSGYEQYFGPGTRLTVT.

This clonotype came up many times. V gene TRBV20-1 combines with J gene TRBJ1-5, with D possibly matching TRBD1 (6 bases). The CDR3 consists of 14 residues. Germline V CDR1 and CDR2: DFQATT, SNEGSKA (reference sequence). V was cut by 6 bases and J by 1 base, with 13 bases left in between. The CDR3 reads CSATLQGSNQPQHF. DNA for the CDR3: TGCAGTGCAACGCTCCAGGGGAGCAATCAGCCCCAGCATTTT.

This clonotype was observed at least ten times. The rearrangement uses TRBV3-1 and TRBJ1-5; the D gene is possibly TRBD1 (6 bases). Germline V CDR1 and CDR2: LGHDT, YNNKEL (reference sequence). This CDR3 has 15 residues. Trimming took 3 bases from V and 1 from J, leaving 10 bases between them. Here the CDR3 reads CASSHSGASNQPQHF. In nucleotides, the CDR3 is TGTGCCAGCAGCCACTCAGGGGCAAGCAATCAGCCCCAGCATTTT.

Many counts were recorded for this clonotype. The chain links TRBV19 to TRBJ2-5; D gene ambiguous. Germline V CDR1 and CDR2: LNHDA, SQIVND (reference sequence). Trimming cost V 8 bases and J 2 bases, with 9 bases left between them. The CDR3 covers 12 residues. DNA of the CDR3: TGTGCCAGTCAGGACCTACAAGAGACCCAGTACTTC. Protein sequence: CASQDLQETQYF.

This clonotype was observed a few times. The chain has TRBV5-8 and TRBJ2-7; 12 nucleotides align to TRBD2. Trimming at V came to 4 bases and at J to 4 bases, leaving 9 bases not matched to a gene. This CDR3 has 16 residues. Germline CDR1 reads SGHTS; CDR2 reads YDEGEE. CDR3 bases: TGTGCCAGCAGCCCGGGAAGACTAGCGGGAGTGTACGAGCAGTACTTC. It yields the protein CASSPGRLAGVYEQYF.

The sample holds many counts of this clonotype. This chain uses TRBV28 with TRBJ1-2, with 7 bases matching TRBD1. Germline loops: CDR1 MDHEN, CDR2 SYDVKM. The CDR3 consists of 13 residues. V trimming: 4 bases; J trimming: 5 bases; junction bases outside the gene matches: 4. The CDR3 bases are TGTGCCAGCAGTTCGACAGGGAAGTATGGCTACACCTTC. Translated: CASSSTGKYGYTF.

The chain is built from TRBV7-9 and TRBJ1-3; D unclear. Trimming shortened V by 5 bases and J by 4 bases, and 21 bases separated the two germline ends. Germline V gene data show CDR1 as SEHNR and CDR2 as FQNEAQ (reference sequence). The CDR3 is 17 residues long. Here the CDR3 DNA reads TGTGCCAGCAGCCCAACGGTAGTCACTCTCAGAGGAAACACCATATATTTT. As protein: CASSPTVVTLRGNTIYF.

The chain uses TRBV2 and TRBJ2-3; 15 bases are a match to TRBD2. This CDR3 has 18 amino acids. Germline CDR1 reads SNHLY; CDR2 reads FYNNEI. J lost 3 bases, V lost 6 bases, and 10 bases had no gene match. The CDR3 is CASSVIPGLAGGTDTQYF. CDR3 coding DNA: TGTGCCAGCAGCGTCATCCCGGGACTAGCGGGAGGTACAGATACGCAGTATTTT.

This clonotype was seen at least ten times. The chain is built from TRBV2 and TRBJ2-5, with 8 bases identical to TRBD1. The CDR3 runs to 15 residues. The V gene end was trimmed by 1 base and the J gene end by 5 bases; junction bases not matched to a gene: 6. Germline CDR1 reads SNHLY; CDR2 reads FYNNEI. The CDR3 here is CASSEVDRESETQYF. The CDR3 DNA reads TGTGCCAGCAGTGAAGTGGACAGGGAATCGGAGACCCAGTACTTC.

As to this clonotype: A much larger clone lies one base from this, so it may be a read error. CDR3 sequence reads: CASSPFRDGINTEAFF. As DNA, the CDR3 is TGTGCCAGCTCACCCTTCCGGGACGGCATTAACACTGAAGCTTTCTTT. This chain uses TRBV6-2 or TRBV6-3 with TRBJ1-1, with a tentative D call TRBD1 (5 bases). The germline V gene has CDR1 MNHEY and CDR2 SVGEGT. The CDR3 contains 16 residues. The germline V and J ends were trimmed by 8 bases and 2 bases, with 21 bases remaining between them.

Only one count was recorded for this clonotype. V and J are TRBV6-9 and TRBJ2-7, with 11 bases that match TRBD2. Germline V gives CDR1 MNHGY, CDR2 SVAAGI. CDR3 size: 17 residues. J gave up 2 bases and V 3 bases, and 9 bases lay outside the gene matches. CDR3 coding DNA: TGTGCCAGCAGTTACGGGACTAGCGGAACGGTGCCCTACGAGCAGTACTTC. Encoded protein: CASSYGTSGTVPYEQYF.

In this sample, this clonotype turned up a few times. The chain recombines TRBV12-5 with TRBJ1-1; D is unclear. Germline CDR1 is LGHNT and CDR2 is FRNRAP. CDR3 size: 15 residues. V was clipped by 1 base and J by 1 base, with 10 bases between them. The CDR3 region has the DNA TGTGCTAGTGGTTTGGAATCCACAGCGAACACTGAAGCTTTCTTT. Residues: CASGLESTANTEAFF.

This sequence joins TRBV7-9 and TRBJ1-3, with TRBD1 as a possible D gene (5 bases). The CDR3 sequence is 19 residues long. Trimming removed 1 base at V and 0 bases at J, with 19 bases between. Germline assignment: CDR1 SEHNR and CDR2 FQNEAQ (reference sequence). The CDR3 region has the DNA TGTGCCAGCAGCTTAGGTTCCGGACAAAAAGCGAGCTCTGGAAACACCATATATTTT. Its translation is CASSLGSGQKASSGNTIYF.

V and J are TRBV7-6 and TRBJ2-1, with 13 positions matching TRBD2. The CDR3 loop spans 17 amino acids. Losses at the gene ends were 5 bases for V and 7 bases for J; bases not matched to a gene: 11. Germline-derived CDR1 and CDR2 are SGHVS and FNYEAQ. CDR3 sequence: CASSLRGLAGTGNEQFF. In DNA form, the CDR3 reads TGTGCCAGCAGCCTGAGGGGACTAGCGGGAACGGGGAATGAGCAGTTCTTC.

This clonotype was found once. This chain links TRBV10-3 with TRBJ2-5; 14 bases match TRBD2. V was pared by 6 bases and J by 4 bases, with 10 bases of the junction left unmatched. The germline V gene has CDR1 ENHRY and CDR2 SYGVKD. The CDR3 is 17 residues long. The CDR3, as DNA: TGTGCCATCAGCTCACCGACTAGCGGGAGGGCCAGAGAGACCCAGTACTTC. Translated, it gives CAISSPTSGRARETQYF.

The chain combines TRBV7-8 with TRBJ2-7; no clear D. The CDR3 is 13 amino acids. CDR1 and CDR2 from the germline V gene are SGHVS and FQNEAQ. The V and J ends lost 5 bases and 1 base respectively, with 9 bases between them. CDR3 DNA sequence: TGTGCCAGCAGCACGCACATGTCCTACGAGCAGTACTTC. Translating it yields CASSTHMSYEQYF.

This clonotype was detected a few times. The chain joins TRBV4-1 to TRBJ2-5, with D perhaps TRBD1 or TRBD2 (5 bases each). The CDR3 loop spans 14 amino acids. Per the germline V gene, CDR1 is MGHRA and CDR2 is YSYEKL. Trimming took off 6 bases at V and 3 bases at J, with 14 bases between the two ends. The CDR3 protein is CASRDPGRKETQYF. CDR3 coding DNA: TGCGCCAGCAGAGACCCGGGGCGAAAAGAGACCCAGTACTTC.

This clonotype was counted at least ten times. The J gene is TRBJ2-5, the V gene TRBV7-9; D remains unclear. Germline V lookup: CDR1 SEHNR, CDR2 FQNEAQ (reference sequence). This CDR3 has 13 residues. V gave up 5 bases and J gave up 3 bases, with 10 bases separating them. The CDR3 here is CASSTLGEETQYF. In nucleotides, the CDR3 is TGTGCCAGCAGCACCCTAGGTGAAGAGACCCAGTACTTC. The full variable domain, its missing parts supplied by reference TRBV7-9 and TRBJ2-5, is DTGVSQNPRHKITKRGQNVTFRCDPISEHNRLYWYRQTLGQGPEFLTYFQNEAQLEKSRLLSDRFSAERPKGSFSTLEIQRTEQGDSAMYLCASSTLGEETQYFGPGTRLLVL.

This chain joins TRBV29-1 and TRBJ2-7; TRBD2 aligns across 14 bases. V dropped 5 bases and J dropped 0; count of bases not matched to a gene: 12. Germline V gives CDR1 SQVTM, CDR2 ANQGSEA. The CDR3 contains 18 residues. The chain's CDR3 is CSVPTSPGTSGSSYEQYF. In DNA form, the CDR3 reads TGCAGCGTTCCAACCTCCCCAGGGACTAGCGGGAGCTCCTACGAGCAGTACTTC.

This clonotype was recorded at least ten times. V gene TRBV11-2 combines with J gene TRBJ2-7; D gene unclear. Per germline, CDR1 SGHAT and CDR2 FQNNGV. CDR3 length equals 15 residues. V lost 3 bases, J lost 1 base, and 13 bases lay in between. CDR3 region: CASSFSPGRSYEQYF. Written as DNA, the CDR3 is TGTGCCAGCAGCTTCTCTCCCGGCCGGTCCTACGAGCAGTACTTC.

The rearrangement uses TRBV4-3 and TRBJ2-7; 8 bases are a match to TRBD1. The germline gives CDR1 LGHNA, CDR2 YSLEER. The CDR3 is 15 amino acids. Trimming at V came to 1 base and at J to 3 bases, leaving 5 bases not matched to a gene. The CDR3, as DNA: TGCGCCAGCAGCCAAGGGGCAGGGGGCATCTACGAGCAGTACTTC. Amino acids: CASSQGAGGIYEQYF.

The CDR3 coding sequence is TGTGCCAGTAGTATATCAACCGGGACAGGGGCAGATACGCAGTATTTT. Protein: CASSISTGTGADTQYF. The chain couples TRBV19 to TRBJ2-3; 10 bases agree with TRBD1. CDR3 length: 16 residues. V lost 2 bases to trimming and J lost 4 bases; unmatched junction nucleotides: 6. The germline gives CDR1 LNHDA, CDR2 SQIVND (reference sequence).

At least ten counts were recorded for this clonotype. CDR3 nucleotide sequence: TGTGCCAGCAGTGAGCGGGAGATGGGGGATACGCAGTATTTT. Its translation is CASSEREMGDTQYF. The gene calls are TRBV2 and TRBJ2-3; 7 nucleotides align to TRBD2. Unmatched junction bases numbered 6, after V lost 3 bases and J lost 6 bases. CDR1 and CDR2 from the germline V gene are SNHLY and FYNNEI. The CDR3 is 14 amino acids.